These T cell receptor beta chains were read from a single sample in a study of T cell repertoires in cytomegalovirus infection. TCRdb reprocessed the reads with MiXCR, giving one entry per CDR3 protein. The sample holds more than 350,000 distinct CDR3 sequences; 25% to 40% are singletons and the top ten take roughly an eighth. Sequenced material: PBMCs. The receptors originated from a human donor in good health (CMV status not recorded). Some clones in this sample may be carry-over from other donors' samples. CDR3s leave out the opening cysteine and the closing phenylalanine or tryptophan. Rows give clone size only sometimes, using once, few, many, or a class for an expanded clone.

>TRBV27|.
ASRRRQGKFNEQF
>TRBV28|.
ASSLSQQQF
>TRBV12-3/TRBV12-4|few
ASSPSDVNTGELF
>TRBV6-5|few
ASGEDRVRTEAF
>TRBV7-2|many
ASSLTSLGNSPLH
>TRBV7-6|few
ASSFIAGGPHEQF
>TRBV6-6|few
ASKHPEWQIFNSPLH
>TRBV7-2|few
ASTTPGTSGSYEQY
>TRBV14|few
ASSQEGTGAEQY
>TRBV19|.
ASSIAGADSYNEQF
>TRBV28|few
ASRPDTSGQPQH
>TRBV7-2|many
ASSLDRGNPGVHTEAF
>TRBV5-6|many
ASSLSGWKNYGYT
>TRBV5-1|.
ASREEGYPGNEQY
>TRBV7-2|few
ASSVTGTRQY
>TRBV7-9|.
ASSFGGAPGEQY
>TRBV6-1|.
ASRGFSYEQY
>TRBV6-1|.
ASSGAGERRSEAF
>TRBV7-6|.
ASSLAWDSFTEQY
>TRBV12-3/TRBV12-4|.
ASSLYGTNPSYEQY
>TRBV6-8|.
ASSGTGRPDTQY
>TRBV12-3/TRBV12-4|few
ASSLDSFSGANVLT
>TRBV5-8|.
ASSFIRQLNQPQH
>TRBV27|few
ASSRGGTGELF
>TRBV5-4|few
ASSLALYQETQY
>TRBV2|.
ASSLGTWDTQY
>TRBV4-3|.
ASSQGVSSGNTIY
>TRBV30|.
AWSVTTLTANSGANVLT
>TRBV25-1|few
ASSEDLRGGETQY
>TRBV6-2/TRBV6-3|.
ATRGFNTEAF
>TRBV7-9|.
ASSLVVGAEAF
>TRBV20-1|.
SASRLAGDGDTQY
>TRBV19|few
ASSIRQGPTDTQY
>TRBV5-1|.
ASSLGPYDNSPLH
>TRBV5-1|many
ASSLDSSTDTQY
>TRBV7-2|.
ASSTASGDWETQY
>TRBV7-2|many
ASSPSTGVAGNTIY
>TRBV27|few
ASSPTTGRYTEAF
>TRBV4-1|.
ASSPRNIQETQY
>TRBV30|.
AWSRNPDGRGYT